This paragraph covers one TCR beta chain sequence. This clonotype has ten or more counts. No cognate antigen has been identified for it. One base away there is no much larger clone; base qualities are not given. The reads were generated on an Illumina HiSeq 2500. Quantitative 5'-RACE with molecular barcodes was used to prepare TCR beta libraries. The study's processing was this. A new computational method based on a probabilistic model of VDJ rearrangement was used to identify disease-linked TCR variants. Clones were called with MiXCR by TCRdb after fastp trimmed the public reads at Q25, and only in-frame beta chains were retained. CDR3 protein duplicates are merged, each entry listing the most common genes and DNA. TCRdb's processing, not the authors', yielded these V and J calls. The sample table lists roughly 670,000 distinct CDR3 sequences, under 20% of them with a count of one. The top ten hold approximately 18% of the sample.

The CDR3 contains 15 residues, cysteine and phenylalanine counted. Only the CDR3 portion is preserved as DNA: 45 bases, with reading frame beginning at the first base. The germline V end is reduced by 6 bases and the J end by 7 bases; junction bases left unmatched: 11. This sample is part of a study of CD8 T cells in ankylosing spondylitis (TCRdb year 2017). Background on the whole study: The study profiled T cell receptor beta repertoires in healthy donors and ankylosing spondylitis patients to find disease-linked TCR variants. The full study cohort comprised 25 or so ankylosing spondylitis patients and some 100 healthy donors. Peripheral blood was sampled, and synovial fluid was also collected from ankylosing spondylitis patients. Points the paper makes about the study in general: Some TCR beta motif variants had previously been reported in synovial fluid and blood of reactive arthritis patients, which suggested common disease-initiation mechanisms. A CD8+ phenotype was shown by the disease-linked clones, which were found at relatively low frequencies in peripheral blood. Blood from ankylosing spondylitis patients appeared to be characterized by a TCR beta motif composed of under ten highly homologous amino acid variants. The disease-linked clones were reported as significantly enriched in matched synovial fluid samples from ankylosing spondylitis patients.

The sequenced sample was blood, either unsorted or a sorted T cell fraction (not recorded which). The TCR sequence derives from a male donor with ankylosing spondylitis. The V and J segments used are TRBV12-3 or TRBV12-4 and TRBJ2-1; 8 central nucleotides agree with TRBD1. The CDR3 protein sequence reads: CASSTRTGSGNEQFF. The DNA is as follows: TGTGCCAGCAGCACGAGGACAGGGAGTGGGAATGAGCAGTTCTTC.